This TCR beta chain was identified in a study of cytomegalovirus exposure and HLA in healthy donors. As for this clone: Its antigen is unidentified.

CDR1 SNHLY and CDR2 FYNNEI come from the germline V gene. With 6 bases removed from V and 5 bases from J, the gap between germline ends came to 13 bases. The CDR3 runs to 13 residues. General study findings and limits: High sensitivity and specificity were reportedly achieved when the classifier diagnosed cytomegalovirus status.

This PCR relied on a set of 60 Vbeta primers and 13 Jbeta primers. The repertoire was sequenced with immunoSEQ multiplex PCR; TCRdb's copy has only in-frame clones and lacks some. The table has some 200,000 clones, more than 75% seen once. The chain joins TRBV2 to TRBJ2-5; D possibly corresponds to TRBD1 (6 bases). This clonotype was obtained from a woman in her forties or fifties in good health and CMV-seropositive. Sequencing was done on a sample of PBMCs. CDR3 sequence: CASSYRGTETQYF. The CDR3 DNA reads TGTGCCAGCAGCTATAGGGGGACGGAGACCCAGTACTTC. Full variable domain (outside the CDR3, taken from reference TRBV2 and TRBJ2-5): EPEVTQTPSHQVTQMGQEVILRCVPISNHLYFYWYRQILGQKVEFLVSFYNNEISEKSEIFDDQFSVERPDGSNFTLKIRSTKLEDSAMYFCASSYRGTETQYFGPGTRLLVL.